These T cell receptor beta chains were read from a single sample in a study of early T cells in non-severe SARS-CoV-2 infection. One entry per CDR3 protein, called by TCRdb with MiXCR from the 5' RACE reads. In the table there are about 55,000 distinct CDR3 sequences, less than 15% of which are singletons. The material sequenced was whole blood, taken at baseline. The source is an adult who was a healthcare worker with PCR-confirmed SARS-CoV-2 infection or an uninfected control (not recorded which). Each CDR3 is given with its conserved first and last residue. The order of the fields is D gene, clone size, J gene, V gene, CDR3 DNA, CDR3 protein. A D gene is named only where the DNA matches it firmly. Only some rows state a clone size, as once, few, many or a class for expanded clones.

D gene: -
clone size: -
J gene: TRBJ1-3
V gene: TRBV6-5
CDR3 DNA: TGTGCCAGCAGTTACGGACCGCGGTCCTCTGGAAACACCATATATTTT
CDR3 protein: CASSYGPRSSGNTIYF

D gene: -
clone size: -
J gene: TRBJ2-7
V gene: TRBV9
CDR3 DNA: TGTGCCAGCAGCGTAGACCAAGGCTACGAGCAGTACTTC
CDR3 protein: CASSVDQGYEQYF

D gene: -
clone size: -
J gene: TRBJ1-2
V gene: TRBV4-2
CDR3 DNA: TGTGCCAGCAGCCAAGTAATGGGAGGCTACACCTTC
CDR3 protein: CASSQVMGGYTF

D gene: -
clone size: many
J gene: TRBJ1-6
V gene: TRBV7-6
CDR3 DNA: TGTGCCAGCAGCTTAGCGCGTGGGGGGGAATCACCCCTCCACTTT
CDR3 protein: CASSLARGGESPLHF

D gene: TRBD1
clone size: few
J gene: TRBJ2-3
V gene: TRBV6-1
CDR3 DNA: TGTGCCAGCAGTGAATCGACAGGGGGCCCAGATACGCAGTATTTT
CDR3 protein: CASSESTGGPDTQYF

D gene: -
clone size: few
J gene: TRBJ1-4
V gene: TRBV5-1
CDR3 DNA: TGCGCCAGCAGGTGGGGGGCGAAGGCAACTAATGAAAAACTGTTTTTT
CDR3 protein: CASRWGAKATNEKLFF

D gene: -
clone size: -
J gene: TRBJ1-3
V gene: TRBV2
CDR3 DNA: TGTGCCTGCAGATCCGGGACCGCCGGAAACACCATATATTTT
CDR3 protein: CACRSGTAGNTIYF

D gene: TRBD1
clone size: many
J gene: TRBJ2-1
V gene: TRBV24-1
CDR3 DNA: TGTGCCACCAGTGATTACACCACAGGGGGCTACGAGCAGTTCTTC
CDR3 protein: CATSDYTTGGYEQFF

D gene: -
clone size: -
J gene: TRBJ2-7
V gene: TRBV29-1
CDR3 DNA: TGCAGCGTTGAAACCCACCTCTACGAGCAGTACTTC
CDR3 protein: CSVETHLYEQYF

D gene: TRBD2
clone size: -
J gene: TRBJ2-2
V gene: TRBV6-5
CDR3 DNA: TGTGCCAGCAGTTCCTCTAGCGGGAACACCGGGGAGCTGTTTTTT
CDR3 protein: CASSSSSGNTGELFF

D gene: -
clone size: few
J gene: TRBJ2-5
V gene: TRBV9
CDR3 DNA: TGTGCCAGCAGCGTTTCCCCGGACGGTAAAGAGACCCAGTACTTC
CDR3 protein: CASSVSPDGKETQYF

D gene: TRBD1
clone size: -
J gene: TRBJ1-2
V gene: TRBV5-1
CDR3 DNA: TGCGCCAGCAGCTTGAGCGACACAGGGGGACCCTATGGCTACACCTTC
CDR3 protein: CASSLSDTGGPYGYTF

D gene: TRBD1
clone size: few
J gene: TRBJ1-1
V gene: TRBV6-2/TRBV6-3
CDR3 DNA: TGTGCCAGCGGGACAGGGGATGGCACTGAAGCTTTCTTT
CDR3 protein: CASGTGDGTEAFF

D gene: -
clone size: -
J gene: TRBJ1-1
V gene: TRBV10-3
CDR3 DNA: TGTGCCATCAGTGTGGGGGATTCGAACACTGAAGCTTTCTTT
CDR3 protein: CAISVGDSNTEAFF

D gene: -
clone size: many
J gene: TRBJ1-1
V gene: TRBV4-2
CDR3 DNA: TGTGCCAGCAGCCAACTGGGGGCCGGGAGCACTGAAGCTTTCTTT
CDR3 protein: CASSQLGAGSTEAFF

D gene: TRBD2
clone size: few
J gene: TRBJ2-7
V gene: TRBV7-6
CDR3 DNA: TGTGCCAGCAGCCCAGCGGGGGGGGACGAGCAGTACTTC
CDR3 protein: CASSPAGGDEQYF

D gene: TRBD1
clone size: -
J gene: TRBJ1-6
V gene: TRBV5-4
CDR3 DNA: TGTGCCAGCAGCTGGGGACAGGGGGCAGGCTCACCCCTCCACTTT
CDR3 protein: CASSWGQGAGSPLHF

D gene: -
clone size: -
J gene: TRBJ2-7
V gene: TRBV18
CDR3 DNA: TGTGCCAGCTCACCCCCGTTACTTTCCTACGAGCAGTACTTC
CDR3 protein: CASSPPLLSYEQYF

D gene: TRBD1
clone size: few
J gene: TRBJ2-7
V gene: TRBV27
CDR3 DNA: TGTGCCAGCAGTTTAACCATGCCCCCAGGGGGCTTTTACGAGCAGTACTTC
CDR3 protein: CASSLTMPPGGFYEQYF

D gene: -
clone size: many
J gene: TRBJ2-3
V gene: TRBV27
CDR3 DNA: TGTGCCAGCAGTTCGATAGCATTGAAGGGCCCAGATACGCAGTATTTT
CDR3 protein: CASSSIALKGPDTQYF

D gene: -
clone size: once
J gene: TRBJ1-1
V gene: TRBV7-3
CDR3 DNA: TGTGCCAGCAGCTTATCGGGGAATTCGGAAGCTTTCTTT
CDR3 protein: CASSLSGNSEAFF

D gene: -
clone size: many
J gene: TRBJ1-1
V gene: TRBV7-9
CDR3 DNA: TGTGCCAGCAGCTCTTACAGGGCCCAGAACACTGAAGCTTTCTTT
CDR3 protein: CASSSYRAQNTEAFF

D gene: TRBD2
clone size: many
J gene: TRBJ2-1
V gene: TRBV7-3
CDR3 DNA: TGTGCCAGCAGCTCCAGGACTAGCGCTACGGGCGGTGAGCAGTTCTTC
CDR3 protein: CASSSRTSATGGEQFF

D gene: -
clone size: few
J gene: TRBJ2-7
V gene: TRBV14
CDR3 DNA: TGTGCCAGCAGCCAAGATAGGAGGGGGTACGAGCAGTACTTC
CDR3 protein: CASSQDRRGYEQYF

D gene: TRBD2
clone size: -
J gene: TRBJ2-5
V gene: TRBV7-9
CDR3 DNA: TGTGCCAGCAGCCATGGGACTAGCGGTGGGACCCAGTACTTC
CDR3 protein: CASSHGTSGGTQYF

D gene: -
clone size: -
J gene: TRBJ2-7
V gene: TRBV27
CDR3 DNA: TGTGCCAGCAGTTTAATTGGAGGGTCATACGAGCAGTACTTC
CDR3 protein: CASSLIGGSYEQYF

D gene: TRBD1
clone size: many
J gene: TRBJ1-1
V gene: TRBV7-3
CDR3 DNA: TGTGCCAGCAGCCCGGGACAGATGAACACTGAAGCTTTCTTT
CDR3 protein: CASSPGQMNTEAFF

D gene: -
clone size: -
J gene: TRBJ2-3
V gene: TRBV11-2
CDR3 DNA: TGTGCCAGCAGCTTTCGGGGAACTAGCACAGATACGCAGTATTTT
CDR3 protein: CASSFRGTSTDTQYF

D gene: -
clone size: many
J gene: TRBJ2-1
V gene: TRBV12-5
CDR3 DNA: TGTGCTAGTGCTCCCCCCTACAATGAGCAGTTCTTC
CDR3 protein: CASAPPYNEQFF

D gene: -
clone size: -
J gene: TRBJ1-1
V gene: TRBV19
CDR3 DNA: TGTGCCAGTATGCGAAATAGGAACACTGAAGCTTTCTTT
CDR3 protein: CASMRNRNTEAFF

D gene: -
clone size: many
J gene: TRBJ1-5
V gene: TRBV28
CDR3 DNA: TGTGCCAGCAGAGTCTCCCCTAGCAATCAGCCCCAGCATTTT
CDR3 protein: CASRVSPSNQPQHF

D gene: -
clone size: -
J gene: TRBJ2-2
V gene: TRBV19
CDR3 DNA: TGTGCCAGTGTACAGGGTGGCGGGGAGCTGTTTTTT
CDR3 protein: CASVQGGGELFF

D gene: -
clone size: few
J gene: TRBJ2-3
V gene: TRBV6-2/TRBV6-3
CDR3 DNA: TGTGCCAGCAGTTACGGACGAACTAGCACAGATACGCAGTATTTT
CDR3 protein: CASSYGRTSTDTQYF

D gene: TRBD1
clone size: -
J gene: TRBJ2-2
V gene: TRBV7-3
CDR3 DNA: TGTGCCAGCAGCTTAACCGGGACAGGAGCGAACACCGGGGAGCTGTTTTTT
CDR3 protein: CASSLTGTGANTGELFF

D gene: -
clone size: few
J gene: TRBJ2-5
V gene: TRBV6-6
CDR3 DNA: TGTGCCAGCAGAACAAGGGTGGAGACCCAGTACTTC
CDR3 protein: CASRTRVETQYF

D gene: -
clone size: few
J gene: TRBJ2-5
V gene: TRBV6-5
CDR3 DNA: TGTGCCAGCTACGGAGGGGGCGAGGAGGAGACCCAGTACTTC
CDR3 protein: CASYGGGEEETQYF

D gene: -
clone size: many
J gene: TRBJ2-3
V gene: TRBV6-6
CDR3 DNA: TGTGCCAGCAGTTACCCTCCTCAGTATTTT
CDR3 protein: CASSYPPQYF

D gene: -
clone size: -
J gene: TRBJ2-7
V gene: TRBV4-1
CDR3 DNA: TGCGCCAGCAGCGCCATGAGAGGGGAGTTGTACGAGCAGTACTTC
CDR3 protein: CASSAMRGELYEQYF